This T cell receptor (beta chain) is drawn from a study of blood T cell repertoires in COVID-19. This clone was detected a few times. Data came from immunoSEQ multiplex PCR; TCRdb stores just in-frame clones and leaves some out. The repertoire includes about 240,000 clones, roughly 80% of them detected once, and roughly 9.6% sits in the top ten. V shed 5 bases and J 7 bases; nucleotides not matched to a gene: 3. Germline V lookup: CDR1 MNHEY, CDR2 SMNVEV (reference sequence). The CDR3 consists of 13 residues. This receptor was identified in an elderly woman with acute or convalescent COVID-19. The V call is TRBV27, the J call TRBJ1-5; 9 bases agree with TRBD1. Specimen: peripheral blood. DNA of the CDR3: TGTGCCAGCAGTCAAGGGACAGGGCAGCCCCAGCATTTT. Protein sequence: CASSQGTGQPQHF.